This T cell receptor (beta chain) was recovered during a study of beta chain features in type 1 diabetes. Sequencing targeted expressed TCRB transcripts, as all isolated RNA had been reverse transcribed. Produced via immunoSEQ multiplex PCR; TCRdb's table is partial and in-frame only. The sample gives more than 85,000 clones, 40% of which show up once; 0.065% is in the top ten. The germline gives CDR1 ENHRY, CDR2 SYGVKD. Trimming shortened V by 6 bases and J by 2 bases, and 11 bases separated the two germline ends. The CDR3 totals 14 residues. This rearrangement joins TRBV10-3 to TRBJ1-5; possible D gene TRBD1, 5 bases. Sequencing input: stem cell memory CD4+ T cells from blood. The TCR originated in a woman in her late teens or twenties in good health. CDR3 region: CAIRDSQGNQPQHF. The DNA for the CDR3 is TGTGCCATCAGGGATTCACAGGGCAATCAGCCCCAGCATTTT.